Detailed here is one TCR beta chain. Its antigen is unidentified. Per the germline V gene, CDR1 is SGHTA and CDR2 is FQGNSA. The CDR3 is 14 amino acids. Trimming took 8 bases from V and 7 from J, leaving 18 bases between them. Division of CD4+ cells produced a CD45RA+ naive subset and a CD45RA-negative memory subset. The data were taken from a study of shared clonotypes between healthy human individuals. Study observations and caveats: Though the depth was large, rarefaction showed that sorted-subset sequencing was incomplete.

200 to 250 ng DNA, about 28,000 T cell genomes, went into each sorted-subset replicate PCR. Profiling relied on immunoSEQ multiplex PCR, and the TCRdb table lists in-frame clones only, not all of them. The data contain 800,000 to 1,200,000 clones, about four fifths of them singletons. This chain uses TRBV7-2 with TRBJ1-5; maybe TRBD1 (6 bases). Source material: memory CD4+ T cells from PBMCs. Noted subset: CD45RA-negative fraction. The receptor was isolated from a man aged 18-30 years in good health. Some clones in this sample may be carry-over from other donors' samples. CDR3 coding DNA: TGTGCCAGCGCGGTGGGGGGGCGAGGGCAGCCCCAGCATTTT. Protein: CASAVGGRGQPQHF.